The TCR beta chain under discussion was sequenced for a study of blood T cell repertoires in COVID-19. Using immunoSEQ multiplex PCR, the repertoire was profiled, and TCRdb retains in-frame clones only, with some absent. The table records 450,000 or so clones, 80% to 90% of them present only once. Patients at the Seattle site were enrolled during active infection and followed longitudinally. There are 14 residues in the CDR3. Deletions cut 4 bases from V and 7 bases from J, with 14 bases between. From germline, CDR1 is LNHDA and CDR2 SQIVND (reference sequence). This TCR was sampled from a man between 18 and 35 years old with COVID-19, enrolled during active disease. The chain is built from TRBV19 and TRBJ2-1; perhaps TRBD2 as D (5 bases). Sequenced material: peripheral blood. The CDR3 is CASSSTSGLNEQFF. CDR3 bases: TGTGCCAGTAGTAGCACATCGGGGTTGAATGAGCAGTTCTTC.